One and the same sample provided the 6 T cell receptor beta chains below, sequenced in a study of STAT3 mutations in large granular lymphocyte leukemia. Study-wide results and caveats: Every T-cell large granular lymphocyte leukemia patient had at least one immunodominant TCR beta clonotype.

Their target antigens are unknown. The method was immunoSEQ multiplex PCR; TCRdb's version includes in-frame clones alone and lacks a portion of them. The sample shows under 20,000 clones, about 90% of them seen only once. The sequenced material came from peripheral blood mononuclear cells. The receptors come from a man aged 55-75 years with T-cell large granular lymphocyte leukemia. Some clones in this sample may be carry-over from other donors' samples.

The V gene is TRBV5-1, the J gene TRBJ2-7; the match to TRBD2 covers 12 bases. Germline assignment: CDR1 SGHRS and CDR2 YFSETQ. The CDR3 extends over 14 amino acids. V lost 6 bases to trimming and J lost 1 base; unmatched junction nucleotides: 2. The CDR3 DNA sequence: TGCGCCAGCACTGGACTAGCGGGATCCTACGAGCAGTACTTC. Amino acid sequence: CASTGLAGSYEQYF.

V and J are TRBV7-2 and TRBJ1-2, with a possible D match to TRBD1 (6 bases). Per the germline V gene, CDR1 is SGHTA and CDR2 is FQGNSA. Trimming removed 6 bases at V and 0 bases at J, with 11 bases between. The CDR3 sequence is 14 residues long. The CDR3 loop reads CASRRTATNYGYTF. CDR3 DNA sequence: TGTGCCAGCAGACGGACAGCCACTAACTATGGCTACACCTTC.

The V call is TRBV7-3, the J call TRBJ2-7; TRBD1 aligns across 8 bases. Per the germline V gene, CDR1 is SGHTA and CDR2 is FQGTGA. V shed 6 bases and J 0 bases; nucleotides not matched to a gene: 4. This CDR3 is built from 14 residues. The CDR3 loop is CASSRTGSSYEQYF. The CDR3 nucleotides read TGTGCCAGCAGTCGGACAGGGAGCTCCTACGAGCAGTACTTC. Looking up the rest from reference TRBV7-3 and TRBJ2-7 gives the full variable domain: GAGVSQTPSNKVTEKGKYVELRCDPISGHTALYWYRQSLGQGPEFLIYFQGTGAADDSGLPNDRFFAVRPEGSVSTLKIQRTERGDSAVYLCASSRTGSSYEQYFGPGTRLTVT.

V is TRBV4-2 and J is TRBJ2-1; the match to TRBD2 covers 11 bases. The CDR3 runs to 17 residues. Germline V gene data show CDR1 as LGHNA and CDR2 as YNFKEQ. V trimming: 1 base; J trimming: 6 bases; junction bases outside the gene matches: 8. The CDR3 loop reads CASSQGVAGGGGNEQFF. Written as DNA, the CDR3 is TGTGCCAGCAGCCAAGGGGTAGCGGGAGGGGGGGGCAATGAGCAGTTCTTC.

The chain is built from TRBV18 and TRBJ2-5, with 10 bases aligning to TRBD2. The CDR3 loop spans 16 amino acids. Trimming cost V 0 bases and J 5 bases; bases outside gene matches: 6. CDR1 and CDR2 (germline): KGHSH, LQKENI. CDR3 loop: CASSPPSSGSIETQYF. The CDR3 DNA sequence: TGTGCCAGCTCACCACCTTCTAGCGGGAGCATCGAGACCCAGTACTTC.

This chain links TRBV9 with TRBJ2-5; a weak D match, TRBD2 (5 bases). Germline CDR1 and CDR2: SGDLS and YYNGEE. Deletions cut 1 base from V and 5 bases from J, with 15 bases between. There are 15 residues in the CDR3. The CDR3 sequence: CASSVTGSHGETQYF. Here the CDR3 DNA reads TGTGCCAGCAGCGTAACGGGGTCCCACGGGGAGACCCAGTACTTC. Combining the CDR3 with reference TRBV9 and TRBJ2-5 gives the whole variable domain DSGVTQTPKHLITATGQRVTLRCSPRSGDLSVYWYQQSLDQGLQFLIQYYNGEERAKGNILERFSAQQFPDLHSELNLSSLELGDSALYFCASSVTGSHGETQYFGPGTRLLVL.